The 20 T cell receptor beta chains listed next were all sequenced from one sample in a study of T-cell reconstitution after alpha-beta-depleted transplantation in children (dated by TCRdb to the mid-2010s). The library relied on PCR. Sequencing instrument: Illumina HiSeq 2500. To normalize quantification of the TCRbeta repertoire, the TCR libraries were built with molecular barcoding that relied on unique molecular identifiers. TCRdb reanalyzed the raw reads on its own, using fastp at Q25 for trimming and MiXCR for clone calling, and kept in-frame beta chains. All rows with the same CDR3 protein become a single entry with the most common DNA and genes. The sample table holds some 840,000 distinct CDR3 sequences, of which about 16% were seen once. In total, the top ten clones hold just under 5% of the sample. The treatment or condition label for this specimen denotes: allogeneic hematopoietic cell transplantation with graft depleted of TCRalphabeta T cells and CD19 B cells.

Sequenced here: PBMCs, mostly from graft donor cells, sampled 360 days after TCRalphabeta/CD19-depleted stem cell transplant. Every receptor here comes from a male patient younger than 18 who had a stem cell transplant for acute lymphoblastic leukemia, so the T cells may come from the graft donor.

The rearrangement uses TRBV29-1 and TRBJ1-1, with no clear D. V was clipped by 8 bases and J by 4 bases, with 11 bases between them. Germline V lookup: CDR1 SQVTM, CDR2 ANQGSEA. The length of the CDR3 is 11 residues. CDR3 nucleotide sequence: TGCAGCACATCCCGGGTCACTGAAGCTTTCTTT. Amino acid sequence: CSTSRVTEAFF.

The chain employs TRBV7-6 and TRBJ2-3; D ambiguous. The V gene lost 5 bases and the J gene lost 2 bases, with 26 bases spanning the gap. There are 19 residues in the CDR3. The germline CDR1 and CDR2 sequences are SGHVS and FNYEAQ. The CDR3 sequence: CASSLNSRFSVFPTDTQYF. CDR3 sequence (DNA): TGTGCCAGCAGCCTCAACTCTAGATTTAGTGTATTTCCCACAGATACGCAGTATTTT. Complete variable domain (other parts from reference TRBV7-6 and TRBJ2-3): GAGVSQSPRYKVTKRGQDVALRCDPISGHVSLYWYRQALGQGPEFLTYFNYEAQQDKSGLPNDRFSAERPEGSISTLTIQRTEQRDSAMYRCASSLNSRFSVFPTDTQYFGPGTRLTVL.

A few counts support this clonotype. The chain uses TRBV5-1 and TRBJ2-7; D is undetermined. The V end lost 4 bases, the J end lost 2 bases, and 19 bases lay between the germline ends. Looked up from germline, CDR1 is SGHRS and CDR2 is YFSETQ. This CDR3 contains 16 residues. The CDR3 nucleotides read TGCGCCAGCAGCCCGACTTTTATCCTTTTGCCCTACGAGCAGTACTTC. It encodes CASSPTFILLPYEQYF.

This clonotype was recorded a few times. CDR3 DNA sequence: TGCAGTGCCCAGACAGGTCACGAGCAGTACTTC. It is translated as CSAQTGHEQYF. The V gene is TRBV20-1, the J gene TRBJ2-7, with D possibly being TRBD1 (6 bases). The CDR3 loop spans 11 amino acids. CDR1 is DFQATT and CDR2 is SNEGSKA in the germline V gene (reference sequence). V was clipped by 6 bases and J by 5 bases, with 11 bases between them.

The chain couples TRBV7-8 to TRBJ2-1, with 7 positions matching TRBD2. CDR1 and CDR2 from the germline V gene are SGHVS and FQNEAQ. Germline trimming cut 2 bases from V and 4 bases from J; bases unmatched to any gene: 8. The CDR3 loop spans 16 amino acids. In DNA, the CDR3 is TGTGCCAGCAGCTTATTCACCCTAGCGGCATACAATGAGCAGTTCTTC. This codes for CASSLFTLAAYNEQFF.

The sample holds many counts of this clonotype. The rearrangement uses TRBV28 and TRBJ2-5; TRBD2 matches 7 bases. V was pared by 5 bases and J by 1 base, with 4 bases of the junction left unmatched. The CDR3 extends over 14 amino acids. Germline V lookup: CDR1 MDHEN, CDR2 SYDVKM. CDR3 loop: CASSTWTSQETQYF. The CDR3 DNA follows: TGTGCCAGCAGTACCTGGACTAGCCAAGAGACCCAGTACTTC.

The rearrangement links TRBV7-9 to TRBJ2-7, with 7 nucleotides matching TRBD1. The germline CDR1 and CDR2 sequences are SEHNR and FQNEAQ (reference sequence). CDR3 length: 15 amino acids. Trimming at V came to 1 base and at J to 2 bases, leaving 5 bases not matched to a gene. DNA for the CDR3: TGTGCCAGCAGCTTAGTTTTCGGGACAGCCTACGAGCAGTACTTC. It is translated as CASSLVFGTAYEQYF.

V is TRBV3-1 and J is TRBJ2-1; D not certain. With 0 bases removed from V and 0 bases from J, the gap between germline ends came to 15 bases. CDR3 length: 18 amino acids. Germline V gene sequence: CDR1 LGHDT, CDR2 YNNKEL (reference sequence). The CDR3 reads CASSQDRSGRSSYNEQFF. The CDR3 DNA is TGTGCCAGCAGCCAAGATAGATCTGGACGGAGCTCCTACAATGAGCAGTTCTTC.

V gene TRBV20-1 combines with J gene TRBJ1-6, with D possibly TRBD1 on 5 matching bases. This CDR3 comprises 12 residues. The germline V gene has CDR1 DFQATT and CDR2 SNEGSKA (reference sequence). V lost 3 bases, J lost 9 bases, and 9 bases lay in between. CDR3 DNA sequence: TGCAGTGCTAGGAGGGACTCTTCACCCCTCCACTTT. Its protein is CSARRDSSPLHF.

This chain links TRBV2 with TRBJ2-3; 9 bases map to TRBD1. V shed 7 bases, J shed 1 base, and the junction held 3 bases outside the gene matches. This CDR3 spans 14 amino acids. CDR1 and CDR2 (germline): SNHLY, FYNNEI. CDR3: CASIRTGGTDTQYF. In nucleotides, the CDR3 is TGTGCCAGCATTAGGACAGGGGGCACAGATACGCAGTATTTT.

In its sample, this clonotype was seen a few times. V and J are TRBV6-1 and TRBJ2-1; D unresolved. The CDR3 totals 15 residues. Germline V gene sequence: CDR1 MNHNS, CDR2 SASEGT. Trimming cost V 6 bases and J 0 bases, with 12 bases left between them. The CDR3 nucleotides are TGTGCCAGCAGAAGACTTCTAGTCTCCTACAATGAGCAGTTCTTC. Translated: CASRRLLVSYNEQFF.

The genes are TRBV12-3 or TRBV12-4 and TRBJ1-5, with D perhaps matching TRBD1 (5 bases). Trimming shortened V by 3 bases and J by 3 bases, and 9 bases separated the two germline ends. This CDR3 spans 14 amino acids. The CDR3 nucleotides read TGTGCCAGCAGTTTCAGGGACCACAATCAGCCCCAGCATTTT. Amino acid sequence: CASSFRDHNQPQHF.

The chain recombines TRBV25-1 with TRBJ1-3; D is ambiguous. Trimming removed 4 bases at V and 0 bases at J, with 16 bases between. The CDR3 sequence is 17 residues long. Germline CDR1 and CDR2: MGHDK and SYGVNS. CDR3 amino acids: CASSGRSGWDSGNTIYF. The CDR3 nucleotides read TGTGCCAGCAGTGGACGTAGCGGGTGGGACTCTGGAAACACCATATATTTT. Full variable domain (remainder filled in from reference TRBV25-1 and TRBJ1-3): EADIYQTPRYLVIGTGKKITLECSQTMGHDKMYWYQQDPGMELHLIHYSYGVNSTEKGDLSSESTVSRIRTEHFPLTLESARPSHTSQYLCASSGRSGWDSGNTIYFGEGSWLTVV.

The gene calls are TRBV12-3 or TRBV12-4 and TRBJ1-2; no reliable D call. V was clipped by 6 bases and J by 0 bases, with 8 bases between them. The CDR3 consists of 13 residues. CDR3 residues: CASRKPANYGYTF. CDR3 coding DNA: TGTGCCAGCAGGAAACCCGCTAACTATGGCTACACCTTC.

Ten or more counts support this clonotype. This rearrangement joins TRBV5-1 to TRBJ2-2; TRBD2 aligns across 7 bases. V trimming: 4 bases; J trimming: 6 bases; junction bases outside the gene matches: 9. Per the germline V gene, CDR1 is SGHRS and CDR2 is YFSETQ. The CDR3 runs 15 residues. CDR3 protein: CASSISSGFAGELFF. The CDR3 bases are TGCGCCAGCAGCATTAGTAGCGGGTTCGCCGGGGAGCTGTTTTTT.

This clonotype was recorded many times. This chain joins TRBV7-8 and TRBJ1-1, with D unclear. The CDR3 has 15 amino acids. Trimming removed 5 bases from V and 0 bases from J, with 13 bases in between. The germline V gene has CDR1 SGHVS and CDR2 FQNEAQ. CDR3: CASSTRQHMNTEAFF. The CDR3 DNA sequence: TGTGCCAGCAGCACCCGACAACACATGAACACTGAAGCTTTCTTT.

The V gene is TRBV25-1, the J gene TRBJ2-1, with D tentatively TRBD1 or TRBD2 (6 bases each). Germline CDR1 is MGHDK and CDR2 is SYGVNS. V was shortened by 5 bases and J by 5 bases, with 16 bases between the two germline ends. The CDR3 is 15 residues long. CDR3 amino acids: CASSTPRRGDNEQFF. DNA for the CDR3: TGTGCCAGCAGTACTCCTAGGAGGGGGGACAATGAGCAGTTCTTC.

In this sample, this clonotype turned up a few times. The chain links TRBV18 to TRBJ2-1; 10 bases are a match to TRBD1. Trimming took 3 bases from V and 15 from J; bases not matched to a gene: 5. The CDR3 covers 12 residues. Germline CDR1 and CDR2: KGHSH and LQKENI. CDR3 protein: CASSPGTGVSFF. DNA for the CDR3: TGTGCCAGCTCACCTGGGACAGGGGTTTCGTTCTTC.

The chain carries TRBV11-2 and TRBJ2-1; 10 nucleotides line up with TRBD2. The V segment lost 2 bases and the J segment 9 bases; nucleotides outside the gene matches: 7. Looked up from germline, CDR1 is SGHAT and CDR2 is FQNNGV. This CDR3 is built from 15 residues. The CDR3 bases are TGTGCCAGCAGCTTACCGGGACTAGCGTCGGGTGAGCAGTTCTTC. Its translation: CASSLPGLASGEQFF.

This clonotype was recorded at least ten times. The chain employs TRBV20-1 and TRBJ2-1; no definite D call. The germline V and J ends were trimmed by 0 bases and 0 bases, with 6 bases remaining between them. Germline V CDR1 and CDR2: DFQATT, SNEGSKA (reference sequence). This CDR3 is built from 14 residues. CDR3 region: CSARDPSSYNEQFF. CDR3 coding DNA: TGCAGTGCTAGAGATCCTAGCTCCTACAATGAGCAGTTCTTC.